Sequencing of this T cell receptor (beta chain) was carried out in a study of B cell selection in AIRE deficiency. Germline CDR1 and CDR2: SGHVS and FQNEAQ. Trimming left V 5 bases short and J 5 bases short, with 10 bases between. The CDR3 is made up of 13 amino acids. This table comes from immunoSEQ multiplex PCR, and its TCRdb copy is limited to in-frame clones, with some not included. The table lists fewer than 30,000 clones, roughly 95% of them singletons. Conventional CD4 T cells were sorted as CD4+CD127+ cells. The sample taken for sequencing was CD4+CD127+ conventional T cells sorted from PBMCs. The chain couples TRBV7-8 to TRBJ2-1; D might be TRBD1 (5 bases). The sequence was collected from a human donor in good health. CDR3: CASSITGDNEQFF. The CDR3, as DNA: TGTGCCAGCAGCATCACAGGCGACAATGAGCAGTTCTTC. Full variable domain (rest looked up from reference TRBV7-8 and TRBJ2-1): GAGVSQSPRYKVAKRGQDVALRCDPISGHVSLFWYQQALGQGPEFLTYFQNEAQLDKSGLPSDRFFAERPEGSVSTLKIQRTQQEDSAVYLCASSITGDNEQFFGPGTRLTVL.